This TCR beta chain is drawn from a study of blood T cells in healthy people across ages. Together with a sample-barcoded 5' primer, a J-beta primer mix was included in a second PCR lasting about 7 to 12 cycles. TCRdb analysed the 5' RACE reads with MiXCR anew, one entry per CDR3 protein. The repertoire holds 550,000 to 600,000 distinct CDR3 sequences, with about 25% as singletons. Healthy Caucasian individuals from Russia aged roughly 6 to 100 were enrolled as donors. Germline V gene lookup returns CDR1 SGHRS and CDR2 YFSETQ. The CDR3 is 14 amino acids. V trimming: 8 bases; J trimming: 6 bases; junction bases outside the gene matches: 7.

Sample: blood. This TCR was sampled from a woman between 65 and 79 years old in good health. The chain combines TRBV5-1 with TRBJ2-1; TRBD1 matches 11 bases. CDR3: CASHRDRGVNEQFF. The CDR3 DNA reads TGCGCCAGTCACCGGGACAGGGGGGTCAATGAGCAGTTCTTC.